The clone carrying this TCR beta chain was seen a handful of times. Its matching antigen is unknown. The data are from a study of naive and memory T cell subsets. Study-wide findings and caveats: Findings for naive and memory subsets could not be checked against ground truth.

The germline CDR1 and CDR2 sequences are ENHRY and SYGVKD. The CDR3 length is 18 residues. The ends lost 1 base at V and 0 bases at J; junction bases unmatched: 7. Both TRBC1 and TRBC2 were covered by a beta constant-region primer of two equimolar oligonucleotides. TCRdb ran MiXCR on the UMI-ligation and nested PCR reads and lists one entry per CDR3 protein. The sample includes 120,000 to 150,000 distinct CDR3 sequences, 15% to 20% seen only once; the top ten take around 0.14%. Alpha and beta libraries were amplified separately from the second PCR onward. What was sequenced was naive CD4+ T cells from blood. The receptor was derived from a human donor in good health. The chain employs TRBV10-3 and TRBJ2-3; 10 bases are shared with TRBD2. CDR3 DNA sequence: TGTGCCATCAGTGAGTGGCTAGCGGGGGCCTCTAGCACAGATACGCAGTATTTT. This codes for CAISEWLAGASSTDTQYF.